This T cell receptor (beta chain) emerged from a study of OX40 agonist ivuxolimab in advanced cancers. Libraries were prepared by immunoSEQ multiplex PCR; TCRdb keeps only in-frame clonotypes and omits some of them. The data hold some 100,000 clones, with 84% observed a single time. Per the germline V gene, CDR1 is KGHSY and CDR2 is FQNENV. Trimming pared 4 bases from V and 2 bases from J, leaving 10 bases between. The CDR3 has 14 residues. The clonotype comes from an adult with an advanced solid tumor such as melanoma, head and neck, liver or kidney cancer. The chain links TRBV16 to TRBJ2-3; tentative D call: TRBD2 (5 bases). The material was CD4+ or CD8+ T cells sorted from blood, obtained in a trial of the OX40 agonist ivuxolimab. CDR3 residues: CASSPGLSTDTQYF. Here the CDR3 DNA reads TGTGCCAGCAGCCCCGGACTCTCCACAGATACGCAGTATTTT.